This entry is about one T cell receptor (beta chain). Its cognate antigen has yet to be identified. The sample holds no much larger clone one base away, and base qualities are not on file. The source of the sample is a study of blood T cell repertoires in COVID-19 (dated by TCRdb to the early 2020s). Some background on the complete study: The collaborator samples originated in the United States, Italy and Spain and spanned the acute and convalescent phases of COVID-19. The prospective study material was composed of cDNA or gDNA derived from T cells, B-cell-depleted T cells, or PBMCs. Subjects who had been exposed to COVID-19, were actively infected with it, or had recovered from it provided the deeply sampled blood TCRbeta repertoires that made up the dataset. A freely available public database, intended as a resource for researchers studying the immune response to SARS-CoV-2, is where the repertoires were released. The samples were drawn from two sources: the first 160 participants of the ongoing ImmuneRACE study, and 1,200 or so subjects contributed by 6 global collaborators. Sample metadata almost always included a de-identified subject ID, COVID-19 status, age in years and sex. HLA class I and class II types, where available, came from metadata supplied by the sample provider rather than from assay-based typing.

The study at large found these results: The amount of clinical and demographic metadata varied by source and participant and was provided uncurated.

Whole blood was collected in K2EDTA tubes by collaborating institutions according to the institutions' own protocols. For TCRbeta analysis, collaborator samples were shipped as frozen whole blood, as isolated PBMCs, or as DNA extracted from either sample type. The immunoSEQ Assay, a bias-controlled multiplex PCR, was used to amplify TCRbeta CDR3 regions from genomic DNA. Regarding the original processing steps: The number of nucleated cells in each sample was estimated from the amplification of reference gene primers within the assay. Sequence reads were collapsed and filtered to measure the absolute abundance of every unique TCRbeta CDR3 rearrangement. For each sample, productive Simpson clonality was calculated as the square root of Simpson's diversity index over productive rearrangements. In its TCRdb copy, this immuneACCESS table keeps in-frame sequences only and misses some clones. Where compared with another copy, unresolved V genes explain less than half of these, and the others have no known cause. The V and J calls and the clone size are those of that table, but D and trimming were determined from the DNA. The sample includes 300,000 to 400,000 clones, with over 70% observed a single time. Just under 3% of the sample rests with the top ten.

From a lookup of the germline V gene (reference sequence), CDR1 and CDR2 are LGHDT and YNNKEL. A distance of 12 bases separates the germline ends of V and J, which lose 0 bases and 4 bases respectively. The CDR3, cysteine through phenylalanine, is 15 amino acids long. Only the CDR3 part of the read is kept: 45 bases, read in frame from the first base. Recombination joined TRBV3-1 (or the pseudogene TRBV3-2) with TRBJ1-2; TRBD1 might be the D gene, on 5 matching bases. The sample comprised peripheral blood. This sequence was found in a man between 25 and 39 years old with active or convalescent COVID-19. The encoded CDR3 is CASSQDGADIYGYTF. In nucleotide form, the sequence is TGTGCCAGCAGCCAAGATGGGGCGGACATCTATGGCTACACCTTC.